Each of the 30 T cell receptor beta chains below was sequenced from the same sample in a study of sequential checkpoint blockade in melanoma. Sequencing was performed with immunoSEQ multiplex PCR; in TCRdb, only in-frame clones are kept and a portion is missing. Here the sample spans fewer than 45,000 clones, 86% being singletons. Regarding treatment: randomized to nivolumab then ipilimumab (arm A) or the reverse (arm B). Sample: CD8+ T cells sorted from blood (inferred from file names), taken from a patient given nivolumab and ipilimumab in sequence. The receptor set was obtained from a human donor with melanoma.

This chain joins TRBV30 and TRBJ2-5; the D is unclear. This CDR3 comprises 12 residues. Germline assignment: CDR1 GTSNPN and CDR2 SVGIG (reference sequence). V was cut by 4 bases and J by 5 bases, with 11 bases left in between. The CDR3 protein is CAWTGVSETQYF. DNA of the CDR3: TGTGCCTGGACAGGCGTCTCGGAGACCCAGTACTTC.

The chain employs TRBV27 and TRBJ1-5; no clear D. Germline V CDR1 and CDR2: MNHEY, SMNVEV (reference sequence). V was shortened by 4 bases and J by 1 base, with 8 bases between the two germline ends. The CDR3 extends over 14 amino acids. The CDR3 here is CASSYGMSNQPQHF. CDR3 nucleotide sequence: TGTGCCAGCAGTTACGGGATGAGCAATCAGCCCCAGCATTTT.

The gene calls are TRBV5-1 and TRBJ2-7; no reliable D call. The CDR3 consists of 12 residues. V lost 4 bases and J lost 0, with 5 bases in between. Germline V gene lookup returns CDR1 SGHRS and CDR2 YFSETQ. The chain's CDR3 is CASSPSSYEQYF. Written as DNA, the CDR3 is TGCGCCAGCAGCCCCAGCTCCTACGAGCAGTACTTC.

This clone appeared a few times. The chain links TRBV6-4 to TRBJ1-4; 9 nucleotides line up with TRBD1. Germline V gene sequence: CDR1 MRHNA, CDR2 SNTAGT. CDR3 length: 15 amino acids. The junction had 9 bases not matched to a gene; V was cut back by 6 bases and J by 7 bases. The CDR3 DNA follows: TGTGCCAGCAGCCCCGGGACAGGGCGAATTGAAAAACTGTTTTTT. This gives the protein CASSPGTGRIEKLFF.

This clone is a singleton in its sample. The chain joins TRBV7-9 to TRBJ2-1; 10 bases match TRBD1. The CDR3 runs 15 residues. J was trimmed by 8 bases and V by 5 bases; bases with no gene match: 9. Germline CDR1 SEHNR, CDR2 FQNEAQ (reference sequence). The CDR3 loop reads CASSLGQGEYHEQFF. The CDR3 nucleotides are TGTGCCAGCAGCCTAGGACAGGGGGAGTACCATGAGCAGTTCTTC.

The count of this clone is one. This rearrangement joins TRBV10-2 to TRBJ2-5; 7 positions match TRBD2. Germline V gives CDR1 WSHSY, CDR2 SAAADI. This CDR3 comprises 15 residues. With 3 bases clipped from V and 4 bases from J, the junction kept 8 bases outside the gene matches. CDR3 residues: CASSDLGGSVETQYF. The CDR3, as DNA: TGCGCCAGCAGTGATCTTGGCGGGAGTGTAGAGACCCAGTACTTC.

This rearrangement joins TRBV19 to TRBJ2-1; possibly TRBD2 for D (5 bases). Looked up from germline, CDR1 is LNHDA and CDR2 is SQIVND (reference sequence). V was cut by 3 bases and J by 0 bases, with 9 bases left in between. The CDR3 has 15 residues. The CDR3 bases are TGTGCCAGTAGTATTTCGGGGTACTCCTACAATGAGCAGTTCTTC. Its translation is CASSISGYSYNEQFF.

The chain combines TRBV27 with TRBJ2-2; TRBD2 is a possible D gene (7 bases). Trimming took 7 bases from V and 2 from J, leaving 14 bases between them. This CDR3 region has 15 residues. Germline CDR1 MNHEY, CDR2 SMNVEV (reference sequence). The chain's CDR3 is CASTGGTYNTGELFF. In DNA, the CDR3 is TGTGCCAGCACCGGGGGGACATATAACACCGGGGAGCTGTTTTTT.

V is TRBV21-1 and J is TRBJ2-7; TRBD2, the table's D call, lacks a check against the DNA. TRBV21-1 counts as a pseudogene. The CDR3 runs to 16 residues. This CDR3 reads CASSKVQREGPYEQYF. The CDR3 DNA follows: TGTGCCAGCAGCAAAGTTCAGCGGGAGGGCCCCTACGAGCAGTACTTC.

This clone was seen just once. This chain links TRBV29-1 with TRBJ2-7; the D is unclear. The CDR3 loop spans 14 amino acids. Germline V CDR1 and CDR2: SQVTM, ANQGSEA. The germline V and J ends were trimmed by 0 bases and 1 base, with 10 bases remaining between them. CDR3 nucleotide sequence: TGCAGCGTTGAAGAGTACGGAGAGTCCTACGAGCAGTACGTC. This gives the protein CSVEEYGESYEQYV.

This chain uses TRBV7-6 with TRBJ2-6; D is perhaps TRBD1 (5 bases). CDR3 length equals 17 residues. Per germline, CDR1 SGHVS and CDR2 FNYEAQ. The V end lost 3 bases, the J end lost 0 bases, and 12 bases lay between the germline ends. DNA of the CDR3: TGTGCCAGCAGCTTTATGACGACAGCCTCTGGGGCCAACGTCCTGACTTTC. Translating it yields CASSFMTTASGANVLTF.

V is TRBV15 and J is TRBJ2-7, with TRBD1 identical over 8 bases. CDR1 and CDR2 (germline): LNHNV, YYDKDF (reference sequence). The CDR3 spans 15 residues. V lost 0 bases and J lost 3; bases outside the gene matches: 4. CDR3: CATSRDATGGYEQYF. The CDR3 nucleotides read TGTGCCACCAGCAGAGATGCTACAGGGGGCTACGAGCAGTACTTC.

The CDR3 nucleotides are TGTGCCAGCGGGACAGCTGACTCCTACGAGCAGTACGTC. Its translation: CASGTADSYEQYV. The J gene is TRBJ2-7, the V gene TRBV7-8; 7 nucleotides agree with TRBD1. This CDR3 comprises 13 residues. Germline CDR1 SGHVS, CDR2 FQNEAQ. The junction had 4 bases not matched to a gene; V was cut back by 8 bases and J by 0 bases.

In its sample, this clone was seen a few times. This chain connects TRBV7-9 to TRBJ2-7; 7 bases line up with TRBD1. The germline gives CDR1 SEHNR, CDR2 FQNEAQ (reference sequence). CDR3 size: 13 residues. Losses at the gene ends were 5 bases for V and 3 bases for J; bases not matched to a gene: 4. For the CDR3, the DNA is TGTGCCAGCAGCGCACAGGGGAACTACGAGCAGTACTTC. Encoded protein: CASSAQGNYEQYF.

The chain couples TRBV28 to TRBJ1-2; 8 nucleotides align to TRBD1. The CDR3 length is 16 residues. J lost 1 base, V lost 6 bases, and 10 bases had no gene match. Germline CDR1 reads MDHEN; CDR2 reads SYDVKM. The CDR3 DNA reads TGTGCCAGCAGCCAGCGACAGGGGCATTTTAACTATGGCTACACCTTC. This gives the protein CASSQRQGHFNYGYTF.

The gene calls are TRBV9 and TRBJ2-1; TRBD2 aligns across 7 bases. The junction had 11 bases not matched to a gene; V was cut back by 0 bases and J by 2 bases. This CDR3 is 18 amino acids long. Germline CDR1 is SGDLS and CDR2 is YYNGEE. For the CDR3, the DNA is TGTGCCAGCAGCGTAGTGAGGGACGGGACTATCGCCTACAATGAGCAGTTCTTC. The encoded protein is CASSVVRDGTIAYNEQFF.

V is TRBV7-2 and J is TRBJ2-7, with 9 positions matching TRBD2. CDR1 SGHTA and CDR2 FQGNSA come from the germline V gene. J gave up 5 bases and V 6 bases, and 11 bases lay outside the gene matches. CDR3 length: 15 amino acids. CDR3 sequence (DNA): TGTGCCAGCAGGTTACATAGCGGGAGAGGCGACGAGCAGTACTTC. Translating it yields CASRLHSGRGDEQYF.

This clone has a handful of counts. This chain connects TRBV15 to TRBJ2-5; TRBD2 agrees at 7 bases. The CDR3 is 14 residues long. Germline CDR1 is LNHNV and CDR2 is YYDKDF (reference sequence). The DNA of the CDR3 is TGTGCTTCCGGGCGGGAGAATCCGCAAGAGACCCAGTACTTC. Translating gives CASGRENPQETQYF.

The gene calls are TRBV9 and TRBJ2-7; the D gene is possibly TRBD1 (5 bases). CDR1 SGDLS and CDR2 YYNGEE come from the germline V gene. Trimming cost V 0 bases and J 1 base, with 11 bases left between them. The CDR3 sequence is 15 residues long. CDR3 sequence: CASSVDLGLSYEQYF. DNA for the CDR3: TGTGCCAGCAGCGTAGATTTGGGGCTATCCTACGAGCAGTACTTC.

V gene TRBV10-1 combines with J gene TRBJ2-7, with TRBD1 identical over 7 bases. The CDR3 has 14 residues. Per germline, CDR1 WNHNN and CDR2 SYGVQD (reference sequence). V lost 0 bases, J lost 2 bases, and 1 base stayed unmatched. CDR3 sequence: CASSESGTAYEQYF. The CDR3 region has the DNA TGCGCCAGCAGTGAGTCGGGGACAGCCTACGAGCAGTACTTC.

This clone appeared a single time. The V call is TRBV7-8, the J call TRBJ1-3; no firm D call. The germline V and J ends were trimmed by 2 bases and 0 bases, with 14 bases remaining between them. The CDR3 length is 17 residues. CDR1 is SGHVS, CDR2 FQNEAQ, per germline. CDR3 sequence (DNA): TGTGCCAGCAGCTTAAACGTGCTTAAGAGCTCTGGAAACACCATATATTTT. Its protein is CASSLNVLKSSGNTIYF.

This clone was counted only a few times. The rearrangement uses TRBV19 and TRBJ2-7; 8 bases are a match to TRBD1. The CDR3 has 15 residues. The germline V gene has CDR1 LNHDA and CDR2 SQIVND (reference sequence). V lost 2 bases to trimming and J lost 3 bases; unmatched junction nucleotides: 6. Written as DNA, the CDR3 is TGTGCCAGTAGTATATCGACAGGGGACGGCTACGAGCAGTACTTC. Translation: CASSISTGDGYEQYF.

This chain uses TRBV28 with TRBJ1-5; unclear D gene. The CDR3 has 15 residues. Germline V lookup: CDR1 MDHEN, CDR2 SYDVKM. Trimming removed 7 bases at V and 5 bases at J, with 18 bases between. The CDR3 bases are TGTGCCAGCACCGCATCAAGCCTAACCGATCAGCCCCAGCATTTT. It is translated as CASTASSLTDQPQHF.

The CDR3, as DNA: TGTGCCGGGATTGAGGAACCGAACACCGGGGAGCTGTTTTTT. Its protein product is CAGIEEPNTGELFF. The chain recombines TRBV30 with TRBJ2-2; no firm D call. V lost 8 bases, J lost 0 bases, and 13 bases lay in between. Germline CDR1 is GTSNPN and CDR2 is SVGIG (reference sequence). The CDR3 loop spans 14 amino acids. The full variable domain, rest sourced from reference TRBV30 and TRBJ2-2, is SQTIHQWPATLVQPVGSPLSLECTVEGTSNPNLYWYRQAAGRGLQLLFYSVGIGQISSEVPQNLSASRPQDRQFILSSKKLLLSDSGFYLCAGIEEPNTGELFFGEGSRLTVL.

V usage is TRBV7-8 and J usage is TRBJ2-3; D might be TRBD1 (6 bases). The ends were cut back, 2 bases at V and 1 base at J, with 13 bases in the middle. CDR1 and CDR2 from the germline V gene are SGHVS and FQNEAQ. This CDR3 has 16 amino acids. The CDR3 nucleotides read TGTGCCAGCAGCTTAAAGCCACAGGGCGGCACAGATACGCAGTATTTT. Amino acid sequence: CASSLKPQGGTDTQYF.

V gene TRBV25-1 combines with J gene TRBJ2-5, with 7 bases fitting TRBD1. J was trimmed by 1 base and V by 4 bases; bases with no gene match: 9. Germline assignment: CDR1 MGHDK and CDR2 SYGVNS. The CDR3 covers 16 residues. The CDR3 region is CASSVDRALSQETQYF. Written as DNA, the CDR3 is TGTGCCAGCAGTGTCGACAGGGCCCTTTCCCAAGAGACCCAGTACTTC.

The rearrangement joins TRBV7-9 to TRBJ2-1; 7 bases match TRBD1. V lost 4 bases, J lost 5 bases, and 14 bases stayed unmatched. The CDR3 runs 17 residues. Germline CDR1 reads SEHNR; CDR2 reads FQNEAQ (reference sequence). For the CDR3, the DNA is TGTGCCAGCAGCTCCTCCAAGGGGGCGGTATTTCACAATGAGCAGTTCTTC. Amino acids: CASSSSKGAVFHNEQFF.

The chain uses TRBV5-6 and TRBJ1-1; 8 nucleotides align to TRBD1. Germline CDR1 and CDR2: SGHDT and YYEEEE. CDR3 length: 12 amino acids. After removal of 5 bases from V and 6 bases from J, the junction contained 3 bases not matched to a gene. CDR3: CASSQQGAEAFF. CDR3 bases: TGTGCCAGCAGTCAACAGGGGGCTGAAGCTTTCTTT.

This clone was picked up a small number of times. V usage is TRBV19 and J usage is TRBJ2-7; D call uncertain. Germline V gene lookup returns CDR1 LNHDA and CDR2 SQIVND (reference sequence). The CDR3 is made up of 11 amino acids. Trimming pared 5 bases from V and 7 bases from J, leaving 9 bases between. The CDR3 protein is CASSYGPEQYF. As DNA, the CDR3 is TGTGCCAGTAGTTATGGGCCTGAGCAGTACTTC. The whole variable domain, remainder taken from reference TRBV19 and TRBJ2-7, is DGGITQSPKYLFRKEGQNVTLSCEQNLNHDAMYWYRQDPGQGLRLIYYSQIVNDFQKGDIAEGYSVSREKKESFPLTVTSAQKNPTAFYLCASSYGPEQYFGPGTRLTVT.

The rearrangement joins TRBV7-3 to TRBJ2-1, with D tentatively TRBD1 (6 bases). The CDR3 sequence is 15 residues long. Trimming cost V 1 base and J 4 bases, with 11 bases left between them. Germline CDR1 reads SGHTA; CDR2 reads FQGTGA. The DNA for the CDR3 is TGTGCCAGCAGCTTAATCCTGGACAGTTACAATGAGCAGTTCTTC. Protein product: CASSLILDSYNEQFF.